Below, one T cell receptor (beta chain) is given with its context. What it binds is unknown. Time point meaning: newly diagnosed GD, antithyroid drugs for less than 3 months. The TCR library was made from RNA that had been extracted from PBMCs in TRIzol. Graves' disease diagnosis followed American Thyroid Association guidelines. V was cut by 0 bases and J by 3 bases, with 17 bases left in between. The CDR3 is made up of 17 amino acids. In germline, CDR1 is MNHEY, CDR2 SVGAGI. The data stem from a study of regulatory T cells in long-lasting Graves disease. Study observations and caveats: Persistent disease samples used TRBV28, TRBJ1-2 and TRBJ2-5 preferentially. Newly diagnosed patients shared about a thousand public clonotypes; persistent patients shared a few thousand.

For TCR beta, libraries came from iRepertoire HTBI primers and Arm-PCR of CDR3 regions. TCRdb redid the calling of the multiplex PCR reads with MiXCR, one entry per CDR3 protein. The sample consists of more than 450,000 distinct CDR3 sequences, 16% of them appearing once. These data were likewise used in another study, on T cells in Graves' hyperthyroidism and ophthalmopathy. This second report adds: The authors' 13 V-J model separated ophthalmopathy from stable hyperthyroidism.

The chain couples TRBV6-5 to TRBJ1-2; D not resolved. This receptor was identified in a man in his forties with Graves disease. Source: peripheral blood mononuclear cells (PBMCs), taken at new diagnosis, from a patient treated with antithyroid drugs. CDR3 region: CASSYSSWSTVDYGYTF. In DNA form, the CDR3 reads TGTGCCAGCAGTTACTCCTCGTGGTCCACCGTTGACTATGGCTACACCTTC.